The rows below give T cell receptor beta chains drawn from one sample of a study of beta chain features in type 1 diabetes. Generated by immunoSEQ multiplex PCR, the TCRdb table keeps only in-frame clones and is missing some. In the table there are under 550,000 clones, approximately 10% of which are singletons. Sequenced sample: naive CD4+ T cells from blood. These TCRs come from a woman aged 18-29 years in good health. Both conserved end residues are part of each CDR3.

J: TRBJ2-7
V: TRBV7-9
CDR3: CASSSAAYEQYF

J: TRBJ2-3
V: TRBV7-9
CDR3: CASSLNTQYF

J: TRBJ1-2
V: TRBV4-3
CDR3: CASSQVAAAVSGYTF

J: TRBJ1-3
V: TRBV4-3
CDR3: CASSQDRVGNTIYF

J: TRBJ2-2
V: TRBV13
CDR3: CASSLGLQNTGELFF

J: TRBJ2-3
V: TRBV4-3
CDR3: CASSQDKTSWRLTDTQYF

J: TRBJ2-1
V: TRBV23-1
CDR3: CASSQSQWVWQFF

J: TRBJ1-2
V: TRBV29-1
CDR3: CSVEGSSNYGYTF

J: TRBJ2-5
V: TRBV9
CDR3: CAGSLGRGVTETQYF

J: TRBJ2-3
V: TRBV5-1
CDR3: CASSLFLGAEDTQYF

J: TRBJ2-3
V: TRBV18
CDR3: CASSPLSDTQYF

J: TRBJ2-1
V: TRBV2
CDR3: CASRLAGGLSQFF

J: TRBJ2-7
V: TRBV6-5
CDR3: CASSYSWGRYEQYF

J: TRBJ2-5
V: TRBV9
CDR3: CASSVKWGQETQYF

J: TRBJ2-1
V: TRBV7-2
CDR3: CASSSTGLAGNEQFF

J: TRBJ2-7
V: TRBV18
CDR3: CASSPPVAGNYEQYF

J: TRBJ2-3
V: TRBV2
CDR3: CASSRLGLAGTTDTQYF

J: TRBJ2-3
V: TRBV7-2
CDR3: CASSLQGLLSDTQYF